What follows describes a single T cell receptor beta chain. The antigen is unknown. This entry comes from a study of shared clonotypes between healthy human individuals. Findings of the study overall: Naive subsets usually exceeded memory subsets in estimated richness. All-four-donor shared clonotypes had higher generation probabilities than non-shared clonotypes did.

Germline trimming cut 0 bases from V and 8 bases from J; bases unmatched to any gene: 8. Germline CDR1 reads SGHRS; CDR2 reads YFSETQ. The CDR3 spans 15 residues. Profiling relied on immunoSEQ multiplex PCR, and the TCRdb table lists in-frame clones only, not all of them. The top ten hold 0.39% of the sample, which has 2 million to 2.5 million clones, more than 80% seen once. The sequenced sample was naive CD4+ T cells from PBMCs. The subset is: CD45RA+ positively selected. The V gene is TRBV5-1, the J gene TRBJ1-2, with TRBD1 matching 9 bases. This clonotype was obtained from a man between 18 and 35 years old in good health. Some clones in this sample may be carry-over from other donors' samples. CDR3 sequence: CASSLDPQGAGGYTF. DNA for the CDR3: TGCGCCAGCAGCTTGGATCCACAGGGGGCTGGCGGCTACACCTTC.